The clone carrying this T cell receptor beta chain has only a few counts. Its cognate antigen is unknown. The junction differs from germline at one of its ends, possibly a read error. The CDR3 is 17 residues long. Germline V lookup: CDR1 MGHRA, CDR2 YSYEKL. The TCR beta cDNA libraries contained unique molecular identifiers. TCRdb processed the PCR reads anew with MiXCR; each CDR3 protein has one entry. Of hundreds of thousands of distinct CDR3 sequences in the sample, 55% to 70% were seen once. This sample is drawn from a study of post-analysis software for immune sequencing data. Study-level results: Comparison of patients with controls showed five TRBV segments more frequent in patients, TRBV5-6, TRBV5-1 and TRBV20-1 among them.

The clonotype originates from a girl under 10 years old with multiple sclerosis. The material sequenced was blood. The chain is built from TRBV4-1 and TRBJ2-4; TRBD2 matches at 12 bases. CDR3: CASSQTTSGRRKSIQYF. The CDR3 nucleotides are TGCGCCAGCAGCCAAACTACTAGCGGGAGGAGGAAAAGCATTCAGTACTTC.